The next 26 T cell receptor beta chains were all read from a single sample in a study of control samples from healthy donors and cancer patients. TCRdb's copy holds only in-frame clones and misses some; the assay was immunoSEQ multiplex PCR. This sample has about 120,000 clones, with around 90% found just once. Sequenced sample: blood. These receptors were obtained from a woman between 65 and 79 years old in good health.

J is TRBJ2-3 and V is TRBV6-2 or TRBV6-3; TRBD1 or TRBD2 may be the D gene (5 bases each). V dropped 2 bases and J dropped 0 bases, with 12 bases sitting between them. This CDR3 spans 16 amino acids. Per germline, CDR1 MNHEY and CDR2 SVGEGT. CDR3 region: CASSYGWGSSTDTQYF. In DNA form, the CDR3 reads TGTGCCAGCAGTTACGGATGGGGGTCTAGCACAGATACGCAGTATTTT.

The chain combines TRBV6-6 with TRBJ2-7, with D tentatively TRBD2 (6 bases). The CDR3 is 13 amino acids. The germline V and J ends were trimmed by 6 bases and 0 bases, with 9 bases remaining between them. Germline values: CDR1 MNHNY, CDR2 SVGAGI (reference sequence). CDR3 amino acids: CASRPGSSYEQYF. The CDR3 region has the DNA TGTGCCAGCAGACCCGGGAGCTCCTACGAGCAGTACTTC.

V usage is TRBV29-1 and J usage is TRBJ1-1, with D possibly being TRBD1 (6 bases). V lost 6 bases, J lost 3 bases, and 11 bases lay in between. The germline V gene has CDR1 SQVTM and CDR2 ANQGSEA. The CDR3 runs 12 residues. CDR3 region: CSVVHRDTEAFF. The CDR3 DNA reads as TGCAGCGTCGTACACAGGGACACTGAAGCTTTCTTT.

The rearrangement links TRBV10-3 to TRBJ1-2; D gene ambiguous. CDR1 is ENHRY, CDR2 SYGVKD, per germline. Trimming took off 7 bases at V and 0 bases at J, with 6 bases between the two ends. The CDR3 spans 12 residues. In DNA, the CDR3 is TGTGCCATCAACGATGCTAACTATGGCTACACCTTC. Translating it yields CAINDANYGYTF.

Notes on this clone: The same CDR3 can be traced to other DNA sequences in this sample. The chain joins TRBV3-1 (or the pseudogene TRBV3-2) to TRBJ1-3, with unresolved D. CDR1 is LGHDT and CDR2 is YNNKEL in the germline V gene (reference sequence). The germline V and J ends were trimmed by 0 bases and 1 base, with 7 bases remaining between them. This CDR3 has 15 amino acids. The CDR3 coding sequence is TGTGCCAGCAGCCAAGAGGTCTTGTCTGGAAACACCATATATTTT. It specifies CASSQEVLSGNTIYF.

A remark on this clone: Other DNA sequences in the sample encode the same CDR3. The J gene is TRBJ2-3, the V gene TRBV29-1; D gene unclear. Germline CDR1 is SQVTM and CDR2 is ANQGSEA. V lost 2 bases and J 0 bases, leaving 6 bases between the germline ends. The CDR3 covers 13 residues. This CDR3 is CSVEPGSTDTQYF. CDR3 coding DNA: TGCAGCGTTGAACCGGGTAGCACAGATACGCAGTATTTT.

V is TRBV15 and J is TRBJ1-4, with D uncertain. The CDR3 loop spans 16 amino acids. Trimming shortened V by 1 base and J by 7 bases, and 16 bases separated the two germline ends. Germline lookup yields CDR1 LNHNV and CDR2 YYDKDF (reference sequence). The CDR3 sequence: CATSRGGTSLSEKLFF. CDR3 DNA: TGTGCCACCAGCAGAGGGGGAACATCCCTGTCTGAAAAACTGTTTTTT.

The chain combines TRBV24-1 with TRBJ1-6; 7 nucleotides line up with TRBD1. The CDR3 runs 13 residues. Germline CDR1 is KGHDR and CDR2 is SFDVKD. V was pared by 9 bases and J by 7 bases, with 5 bases of the junction left unmatched. The DNA of the CDR3 is TGTGCCACCGCCGGGACAGCAAATTCACCCCTCCACTTT. Translating it yields CATAGTANSPLHF.

This clone was detected once. This sequence joins TRBV5-4 and TRBJ2-2, with D perhaps TRBD1 (6 bases). The CDR3 runs 17 residues. Germline lookup yields CDR1 SGHNT and CDR2 YYREEE (reference sequence). V gave up 7 bases and J gave up 2 bases, with 21 bases separating them. In DNA form, the CDR3 reads TGTGCCAGCTCCACAGACGGCGGCAGGGGTAACACCGGGGAGCTGTTTTTT. Translating gives CASSTDGGRGNTGELFF. The variable domain in full, with the rest retrieved from reference TRBV5-4 and TRBJ2-2, is ETGVTQSPTHLIKTRGQQVTLRCSSQSGHNTVSWYQQALGQGPQFIFQYYREEENGRGNFPPRFSGLQFPNYSSELNVNALELDDSALYLCASSTDGGRGNTGELFFGEGSRLTVL.

This rearrangement joins TRBV3-1 (or the pseudogene TRBV3-2) to TRBJ2-3; D is ambiguous. CDR3 size: 14 residues. Germline CDR1 LGHDT, CDR2 YNNKEL (reference sequence). V shed 5 bases and J shed 2 bases, with 11 bases lying between them. The DNA for the CDR3 is TGTGCCAGCAGCGGAAGTGCGAACACAGATACGCAGTATTTT. Translated: CASSGSANTDTQYF.

The chain carries TRBV12-3 or TRBV12-4 and TRBJ2-7, with D possibly being TRBD1 (5 bases). The length of the CDR3 is 12 residues. V was pared by 5 bases and J by 7 bases, with 12 bases between. The CDR3 protein is CASSNRLQEQYF. DNA for the CDR3: TGTGCCAGCAGTAACAGGCTACAGGAGCAGTACTTC.

J is TRBJ1-2 and V is TRBV7-9, with D tentatively TRBD1 (6 bases). In germline, CDR1 is SEHNR, CDR2 FQNEAQ (reference sequence). CDR3 size: 17 residues. V dropped 1 base and J dropped 7 bases, with 22 bases sitting between them. The CDR3 sequence is CASSLVWAGEAFGGYTF. CDR3 bases: TGTGCCAGCAGCTTAGTCTGGGCAGGGGAGGCGTTCGGTGGCTACACCTTC.

The chain has TRBV27 and TRBJ2-2, with TRBD2 identical over 10 bases. V lost 3 bases, J lost 4 bases, and 8 bases stayed unmatched. Germline V gene sequence: CDR1 MNHEY, CDR2 SMNVEV (reference sequence). This CDR3 spans 17 amino acids. CDR3 loop: CASSLASGGVSTGELFF. As DNA, the CDR3 is TGTGCCAGCAGTTTGGCTAGCGGGGGTGTAAGCACCGGGGAGCTGTTTTTT.

This clone was found once. The chain joins TRBV9 to TRBJ1-1, with D tentatively TRBD1 (6 bases). The V end lost 10 bases, the J end lost 1 base, and 14 bases lay between the germline ends. Germline V gene lookup returns CDR1 SGDLS and CDR2 YYNGEE. This CDR3 region has 13 residues. CDR3 protein: CAGGQGPNTEAFF. The CDR3 DNA sequence: TGTGCCGGGGGACAAGGCCCGAACACTGAAGCTTTCTTT. Full variable domain (remainder filled in from reference TRBV9 and TRBJ1-1): DSGVTQTPKHLITATGQRVTLRCSPRSGDLSVYWYQQSLDQGLQFLIQYYNGEERAKGNILERFSAQQFPDLHSELNLSSLELGDSALYFCAGGQGPNTEAFFGQGTRLTVV.

The rearrangement links TRBV5-1 to TRBJ2-1; the match to TRBD2 covers 11 bases. Germline loops: CDR1 SGHRS, CDR2 YFSETQ. Losses at the gene ends were 4 bases for V and 9 bases for J; bases not matched to a gene: 9. The CDR3 length is 15 residues. In DNA form, the CDR3 reads TGCGCCAGCAGCCCCCAGACTAGCGGGGTAGGTGAGCAGTTCTTC. It codes for CASSPQTSGVGEQFF.

This clone is labeled as medium-sized (0.01 to 0.1%). This chain connects TRBV27 to TRBJ2-7; 9 positions agree with TRBD1. This CDR3 has 16 amino acids. The germline V gene encodes CDR1 MNHEY and CDR2 SMNVEV (reference sequence). V dropped 3 bases and J dropped 3; count of bases not matched to a gene: 9. The CDR3 DNA follows: TGTGCCAGCAGTTTCCCCACCGGGACAGGGAGCTACGAGCAGTACTTC. Residues: CASSFPTGTGSYEQYF.

The gene calls are TRBV10-1 and TRBJ1-2; D remains unclear. Germline V gene data show CDR1 as WNHNN and CDR2 as SYGVQD (reference sequence). The CDR3 totals 10 residues. V dropped 6 bases and J dropped 6 bases, with 5 bases sitting between them. The CDR3 protein is CASRSHGYTF. In nucleotides, the CDR3 is TGCGCCAGCAGGAGTCATGGCTACACCTTC.

The V and J genes are TRBV5-8 and TRBJ1-6; D might be TRBD1 (6 bases). The germline V and J ends were trimmed by 6 bases and 9 bases, with 19 bases remaining between them. Germline values: CDR1 SGHTS, CDR2 YDEGEE. The CDR3 extends over 15 amino acids. CDR3 DNA: TGTGCCAGCACCATCGTAGGGATAGGGGGTTCACCCCTCCACTTT. Protein product: CASTIVGIGGSPLHF.

The chain carries TRBV9 and TRBJ1-1, with D possibly matching TRBD1 (5 bases). The CDR3 totals 14 residues. Germline CDR1 reads SGDLS; CDR2 reads YYNGEE. Deletions cut 4 bases from V and 2 bases from J, with 12 bases between. The CDR3 DNA is TGTGCCAGCAGCCAACTGGACACTAACACTGAAGCTTTCTTT. Translation gives CASSQLDTNTEAFF.

This clone was seen a single time. The chain joins TRBV10-2 to TRBJ1-6; D is possibly TRBD1 (5 bases). CDR3 length: 17 amino acids. With 7 bases removed from V and 4 bases from J, the gap between germline ends came to 20 bases. Germline values: CDR1 WSHSY, CDR2 SAAADI. The CDR3 reads CASNPSLGDLYNSPLHF. CDR3 nucleotide sequence: TGCGCCAGCAACCCGAGTCTTGGGGACCTTTATAATTCACCCCTCCACTTT.

The chain carries TRBV6-7 and TRBJ2-1, with D possibly TRBD2 on 7 matching bases. TRBV6-7 is treated as an ORF (open reading frame) with a function not yet certain. The CDR3 length is 13 residues. V lost 8 bases and J lost 3, with 11 bases in between. The CDR3 loop reads CASRRGGYNEQFF. The DNA of the CDR3 is TGTGCCAGCCGAAGGGGGGGCTACAATGAGCAGTTCTTC.

As DNA, the CDR3 is TGTGCCAGCAGCCGCACAGGGAACAATGAGCAGTTCTTC. It encodes CASSRTGNNEQFF. The chain recombines TRBV11-3 with TRBJ2-1, with D possibly TRBD1 on 6 matching bases. Germline V gene sequence: CDR1 SGHNT, CDR2 YENEEA. The CDR3 covers 13 residues. The V end was cut by 5 bases, the J end by 5 bases, with 10 bases between.

The V call is TRBV10-2, the J call TRBJ2-7, with 7 bases lining up with TRBD2. The trim removed 4 bases at V and 0 bases at J, leaving 3 bases unmatched. Per the germline V gene, CDR1 is WSHSY and CDR2 is SAAADI. The length of the CDR3 is 14 residues. Here the CDR3 reads CASSGTSDSYEQYF. The DNA of the CDR3 is TGCGCCAGCAGTGGGACTAGTGACTCCTACGAGCAGTACTTC.

This chain connects TRBV9 to TRBJ2-5; D is tentatively TRBD1 or TRBD2 (5 bases each). The V gene's germline CDR1 is SGDLS and CDR2 YYNGEE. Trimming stripped 0 bases from V and 4 bases from J, with 10 bases between. The CDR3 consists of 14 residues. The DNA of the CDR3 is TGTGCCAGCAGCGTAGCTGGGGGTGGAGAGACCCAGTACTTC. It is translated as CASSVAGGGETQYF.

J is TRBJ1-1 and V is TRBV6-5; D might be TRBD1 (5 bases). CDR1 is MNHEY and CDR2 is SVGAGI in the germline V gene. V lost 6 bases, J lost 4 bases, and 18 bases lay in between. The CDR3 is made up of 15 amino acids. The CDR3 reads CASSYPGAPGTEAFF. The CDR3 DNA sequence: TGTGCCAGCAGCTATCCCGGGGCCCCGGGCACTGAAGCTTTCTTT.

In this sample, this clone turned up once. V usage is TRBV4-3 and J usage is TRBJ2-7; 7 bases align to TRBD2. V lost 1 base, J lost 2 bases, and 5 bases stayed unmatched. Germline CDR1 and CDR2: LGHNA and YSLEER. This CDR3 is built from 15 residues. CDR3 in DNA: TGCGCCAGCAGCCAAGCACTAGCGCCAACCTACGAGCAGTACTTC. Translation gives CASSQALAPTYEQYF.